This is a list of T cell receptor beta chains from one sample in a study of OX40 agonist ivuxolimab in advanced cancers. Data came from immunoSEQ multiplex PCR; TCRdb stores just in-frame clones and leaves some out. This repertoire shows tens of thousands of clones, 84% found once; its top ten account for about 8%. The source was CD4+ or CD8+ T cells sorted from blood, collected in a trial of the OX40 agonist ivuxolimab. All receptors come from an adult with an advanced solid tumor such as melanoma, head and neck, liver or kidney cancer. The CDR3 runs from the conserved cysteine through the conserved F or W. D genes are given only for firm matches. Only part of the rows carry a size: once, few, many, or a class if the clone is expanded.

CDR3	DNA	V	J	D	size
CASSVPGRRGYEQYF	TGTGCCAGCAGCGTACCGGGGCGCAGGGGCTACGAGCAGTACTTC	TRBV7-8	TRBJ2-7	NA	NA
CASSKTTASSSGANVLTF	TGCGCCAGCAGCAAGACGACAGCGTCTAGCTCTGGGGCCAACGTCCTGACTTTC	TRBV5-1	TRBJ2-6	NA	NA
CASPRQPQTGTAYYGYTF	TGTGCCAGCCCCCGACAACCCCAAACCGGGACAGCCTACTATGGCTACACCTTC	TRBV2	TRBJ1-2	TRBD1	few
CASTLTRKNTEAFF	TGTGCCAGCACCCTGACACGAAAGAACACTGAAGCTTTCTTT	TRBV28	TRBJ1-1	NA	NA
CASSLGTVSGNTIYF	TGCGCCAGCAGCTTGGGGACAGTCTCTGGAAACACCATATATTTT	TRBV5-1	TRBJ1-3	NA	NA
CASSLAGEQYF	TGTGCCAGCAGCTTGGCAGGGGAGCAGTACTTC	TRBV5-6	TRBJ2-7	NA	NA
CASSLAGTSGAIQETQYF	TGTGCCAGCAGCTTAGCCGGGACTAGCGGGGCAATCCAAGAGACCCAGTACTTC	TRBV7-9	TRBJ2-5	TRBD2	NA
CASSEEEGSITEAFF	TGTGCCAGCAGTGAGGAGGAGGGTAGTATCACTGAAGCTTTCTTT	TRBV2	TRBJ1-1	NA	NA
CASMNRTYNEQFF	TGTGCCAGCATGAACAGGACCTACAATGAGCAGTTCTTC	TRBV6-1	TRBJ2-1	NA	NA
CASSDRLRDTEAFF	TGTGCCAGCAGTGACCGATTAAGGGACACTGAAGCTTTCTTT	TRBV2	TRBJ1-1	NA	NA
CASSYRPRVANYGYTF	TGTGCCAGCAGTTACAGGCCCAGGGTAGCTAACTATGGCTACACCTTC	TRBV6-5	TRBJ1-2	NA	NA
CAGQTGGVYGYTF	TGTGCCGGTCAGACAGGAGGAGTCTATGGCTACACCTTC	TRBV30	TRBJ1-2	NA	once
CASSQDVTSEQYF	TGCGCCAGCAGCCAAGATGTAACATCCGAGCAGTACTTC	TRBV4-3	TRBJ2-7	NA	NA
CASSLRTGGGTEAFF	TGTGCCAGTAGTCTAAGGACAGGGGGAGGGACTGAAGCTTTCTTT	TRBV19	TRBJ1-1	TRBD1	NA
CAWSRDTYYGYTF	TGTGCCTGGAGCCGGGACACCTACTATGGCTACACCTTC	TRBV30	TRBJ1-2	NA	once
CASNTGENSPLHF	TGTGCCAGCAACACAGGGGAGAATTCACCCCTCCACTTT	TRBV6-1	TRBJ1-6	TRBD1	NA